The rows below give T cell receptor beta chains drawn from one sample of a study of blood T cells in healthy people across ages. TCRdb itself ran the 5' RACE reads through MiXCR, one entry per CDR3 protein. The repertoire has approximately 820,000 distinct CDR3 sequences, roughly 44% of them found once; the top ten carry approximately 19%. The specimen sequenced was blood. These receptors were taken from a man aged 55 to 70 in good health. Both conserved end residues are part of each CDR3. A D gene is named only where the DNA matches it firmly. Not every row has a clone size; where given, it reads once, few, many or a size class.

>-|TRBJ2-1|TRBV11-2|TRBD2
TGTGCCACTGGGGGCGGGGGGGCCGAGAATGAGCAGTTCTTC
CATGGGGAENEQFF
>few|TRBJ2-7|TRBV3-1|-
TGTGCCAGCGGAACTGGGGTGGAGCAGTACTTC
CASGTGVEQYF
>-|TRBJ2-3|TRBV20-1|-
TGCAGTGCTAGAGATTCGGGGCGCTTAGATACGCAGTATTTT
CSARDSGRLDTQYF
>-|TRBJ2-7|TRBV7-3|TRBD1
TGTGCCAGCAGCGCGACAGGGTACGAGCAGTACTTC
CASSATGYEQYF
>few|TRBJ2-1|TRBV3-1|TRBD2
TGTGCCAGCAGCCTAGCGGGGGCCCTAACGGGGGAGCAGTTCTTC
CASSLAGALTGEQFF
>-|TRBJ1-1|TRBV9|-
TGTGCCAGCAGCGCCTTCTCTGGGACTGAAGCTTTCTTT
CASSAFSGTEAFF
>-|TRBJ2-7|TRBV4-3|TRBD1
TGCGCCAGCAGCCAAGATCTAAGGCTAGGGGGCCGCGAGCAGTACTTC
CASSQDLRLGGREQYF
>-|TRBJ2-3|TRBV15|-
TGTGCCACCAGCAGAGATCGGGGGCAGGATGGAGATACGCAGTATTTT
CATSRDRGQDGDTQYF
>few|TRBJ2-3|TRBV5-1|TRBD2
TGCGCCAGCACAGCTAGCGGGGCTAGCACAGATACGCAGTATTTT
CASTASGASTDTQYF
>-|TRBJ1-2|TRBV6-7|-
TGTGCCTGCAGTTACGAATTAAGTGGGGGGTCCCACTATGGCTACACCTTC
CACSYELSGGSHYGYTF
>-|TRBJ2-5|TRBV6-2/TRBV6-3|TRBD2
TGTGCCAGCAGTTCCAGCGGGGTGAAGACCCAGTACTTC
CASSSSGVKTQYF
>-|TRBJ2-6|TRBV4-3|-
TGCGCCAGCAGCCAATCGGCAGATCCTGGGGCCAACGTCCTGACTTTC
CASSQSADPGANVLTF
>many|TRBJ2-5|TRBV6-1|TRBD1
TGTGCCAGCAGTAGAGGGACAGGGGGCGCAGAGACCCAGTACTTC
CASSRGTGGAETQYF
>few|TRBJ1-2|TRBV28|-
TGTGCCAGCAGTTCCTCCCTTGCTAACTATGGCTACACCTTC
CASSSSLANYGYTF
>-|TRBJ2-3|TRBV6-2/TRBV6-3|TRBD2
TGTGCCAGCAGTTACGTACTGAGTCGGGGGGACAGCACAGATACGCAGTATTTT
CASSYVLSRGDSTDTQYF
>-|TRBJ2-1|TRBV7-9|-
TGTGCCAGCAGCCCAGCGAGTAGTCTAGTTGTAAATGAGCAGTTCTTC
CASSPASSLVVNEQFF
>-|TRBJ2-7|TRBV3-1|-
TGTGCCAGCAGCCACATCGCCGGGACCGAATACGAGCAGTACTTC
CASSHIAGTEYEQYF
>-|TRBJ1-2|TRBV29-1|-
TGCAGCGTTTCAACTTTTGTAGTTGCAGGATATGGCTACACCTTC
CSVSTFVVAGYGYTF
>-|TRBJ1-2|TRBV7-9|-
TGTGCCAGCAGCTTATCTGCGACAGCTAACTATGGCTACACCTTC
CASSLSATANYGYTF
>few|TRBJ2-7|TRBV20-1|-
TGCAGTGCTAGGAAGGGGGCCTACGAGCAGTACTTC
CSARKGAYEQYF
>-|TRBJ2-1|TRBV7-2|-
TGTGCCAGCAGCCCCCCGGGACTCTACAATGAGCAGTTCTTC
CASSPPGLYNEQFF
>-|TRBJ1-4|TRBV29-1|-
TGCAGCGTTGAGTCCGGGGCTAGGGCTAATGAAAAACTGTTTTTT
CSVESGARANEKLFF
>-|TRBJ2-1|TRBV20-1|TRBD1
TGCAGTGCTACTACAGGGGGGCCAGGTGAGCAGTTCTTC
CSATTGGPGEQFF
>-|TRBJ2-7|TRBV7-2|-
TGTGCCAGCACCCTTTACGGGCCTCACAATGAGCAGTACTTC
CASTLYGPHNEQYF
>-|TRBJ2-1|TRBV7-2|TRBD2
TGTGCCAGCAGCTTAGGCCCTGTAGCGGGGGGCTCCTACAATGAGCAGTTCTTC
CASSLGPVAGGSYNEQFF